The 32 T cell receptor beta chains presented below share a single source sample, sequenced in a study of blood T cell repertoires in COVID-19. Repertoires were generated with immunoSEQ multiplex PCR, while TCRdb's copy carries only in-frame clones and drops some. The sample contains under 250,000 clones, 75% to 90% of which appear only once. The material sequenced was peripheral blood. These receptors were taken from a woman between 70 and 85 years old with active or convalescent COVID-19.

The chain recombines TRBV5-4 with TRBJ2-5; perhaps TRBD1 as D (7 bases). Trimming removed 3 bases from V and 3 bases from J, with 15 bases in between. The CDR3 is made up of 15 amino acids. Germline CDR1 reads SGHNT; CDR2 reads YYREEE (reference sequence). CDR3: CASSSVGRGEETQYF. CDR3 in DNA: TGTGCCAGCAGCTCTGTAGGCAGGGGGGAAGAGACCCAGTACTTC.

This clone has a handful of counts. V is TRBV11-2 and J is TRBJ1-2; D is unclear. Per germline, CDR1 SGHAT and CDR2 FQNNGV. The CDR3 is 12 residues long. V shed 5 bases and J shed 4 bases, with 8 bases lying between them. CDR3 DNA: TGTGCCAGCAGCACTGAGTTCTATGGCTACACCTTC. This translates into CASSTEFYGYTF.

The CDR3 loop reads CATSPTGGEGEETQYF. The CDR3 DNA reads TGTGCCACCAGTCCCACAGGGGGAGAGGGTGAAGAGACCCAGTACTTC. The chain has TRBV24-1 and TRBJ2-5, with 8 bases lining up with TRBD1. The CDR3 consists of 16 residues. Germline V gene data show CDR1 as KGHDR and CDR2 as SFDVKD. J gave up 3 bases and V 6 bases, and 11 bases lay outside the gene matches.

The V call is TRBV6-5, the J call TRBJ2-7; D may be TRBD1 (6 bases). Trimming took off 6 bases at V and 2 bases at J, with 14 bases between the two ends. This CDR3 has 14 amino acids. Germline assignment: CDR1 MNHEY and CDR2 SVGAGI. CDR3 in amino acids: CASSAETGPYEQYF. The CDR3 DNA reads as TGTGCCAGCAGCGCAGAGACAGGCCCCTACGAGCAGTACTTC.

The chain couples TRBV30 to TRBJ2-1, with a tentative D call TRBD2 (5 bases). The CDR3 runs 13 residues. Germline V gene data show CDR1 as GTSNPN and CDR2 as SVGIG (reference sequence). V was cut by 0 bases and J by 9 bases, with 12 bases left in between. As DNA, the CDR3 is TGTGCCTGGAGTGTACTAAGGACTCCTGAGCAGTTCTTC. Protein sequence: CAWSVLRTPEQFF.

The chain carries TRBV7-4 and TRBJ1-4; TRBD1 agrees at 8 bases. J lost 6 bases, V lost 5 bases, and 8 bases had no gene match. The CDR3 is 15 residues long. From germline, CDR1 is SGHVT and CDR2 SQSDAQ. CDR3 loop: CASSPRDRIDEKLFF. In nucleotides, the CDR3 is TGTGCCAGCAGCCCTCGGGACAGGATCGATGAAAAACTGTTTTTT.

This chain joins TRBV19 and TRBJ2-2; D might be TRBD2 (5 bases). Germline values: CDR1 LNHDA, CDR2 SQIVND (reference sequence). This CDR3 has 15 residues. Trimming shortened V by 4 bases and J by 1 base, and 10 bases separated the two germline ends. The CDR3 DNA reads as TGTGCCAGTAGTACCTCGGACTTGAACACCGGGGAGCTGTTTTTT. Encoded protein: CASSTSDLNTGELFF.

The rearrangement uses TRBV2 and TRBJ2-5; 7 bases are shared with TRBD2. The CDR3 totals 15 residues. V lost 6 bases and J lost 5; bases outside the gene matches: 12. Germline V gene data show CDR1 as SNHLY and CDR2 as FYNNEI. The CDR3 loop reads CASRELANSGETQYF. In DNA, the CDR3 is TGTGCCAGCAGGGAACTAGCGAACTCTGGGGAGACCCAGTACTTC.

As to this clone: This could be a read error, since a much larger clone is one nucleotide away. The chain combines TRBV9 with TRBJ1-2; 7 bases fit TRBD1. This CDR3 has 13 amino acids. CDR1 and CDR2 from the germline V gene are SGDLS and YYNGEE. Unmatched junction bases numbered 5, after V lost 4 bases and J lost 5 bases. The chain's CDR3 is CASSSGQLYGYTF. CDR3 DNA: TGTGCCAGCAGCTCGGGACAGTTATATGGCTACACCTTC.

The chain uses TRBV7-9 and TRBJ1-2; D not certain. The CDR3 covers 14 residues. Germline V CDR1 and CDR2: SEHNR, FQNEAQ (reference sequence). V lost 4 bases to trimming and J lost 6 bases, with 15 bases between them. The CDR3 nucleotides are TGTGCCAGCAGCTCCGAGACTATATCACATGGCTACACCTTC. The encoded protein is CASSSETISHGYTF.

The CDR3 loop is CASSQGHTYEQYF. The DNA for the CDR3 is TGCGCCAGCAGCCAGGGACACACCTACGAGCAGTACTTC. The chain recombines TRBV5-1 with TRBJ2-7; weak D call: TRBD1 (6 bases). The CDR3 totals 13 residues. Per the germline V gene, CDR1 is SGHRS and CDR2 is YFSETQ. V lost 4 bases and J lost 2, with 10 bases in between.

The chain combines TRBV19 with TRBJ1-1, with D unclear. V was pared by 3 bases and J by 11 bases, with 19 bases between. The CDR3 runs 14 residues. The V gene's germline CDR1 is LNHDA and CDR2 SQIVND (reference sequence). CDR3 in DNA: TGTGCCAGTAGTATCCTGGACCCTTTCGGAGGCGCTTTCTTT. Translation gives CASSILDPFGGAFF.

This clone was seen a few times. This chain uses TRBV7-2 with TRBJ1-5, with 7 nucleotides matching TRBD1. With V trimmed by 5 bases and J by 4 bases, 5 bases remained unmatched. The germline V gene has CDR1 SGHTA and CDR2 FQGNSA. This CDR3 region has 14 residues. The CDR3 protein is CASSQYRGNQPQHF. CDR3 DNA sequence: TGTGCCAGCAGCCAATACAGGGGAAATCAGCCCCAGCATTTT.

The chain couples TRBV19 to TRBJ1-2; 7 bases agree with TRBD1. Trimming at V came to 4 bases and at J to 3 bases, leaving 8 bases not matched to a gene. This CDR3 is 15 amino acids long. Germline CDR1 LNHDA, CDR2 SQIVND (reference sequence). CDR3 in DNA: TGTGCCAGTAGTAGGGGACAGACAGAATACTATGGCTACACCTTC. Its protein is CASSRGQTEYYGYTF.

The chain carries TRBV7-9 and TRBJ2-3; 9 nucleotides agree with TRBD2. J was trimmed by 4 bases and V by 7 bases; bases with no gene match: 18. The germline V gene has CDR1 SEHNR and CDR2 FQNEAQ (reference sequence). This CDR3 is built from 18 residues. DNA of the CDR3: TGTGCCAGCACCAGGAGTCGGGGCGGGAGGGGTGCGGCAGATACGCAGTATTTT. Its protein product is CASTRSRGGRGAADTQYF.

V and J are TRBV5-1 and TRBJ1-4; 10 nucleotides match TRBD1. From germline, CDR1 is SGHRS and CDR2 YFSETQ. This CDR3 is 16 amino acids long. After removal of 0 bases from V and 2 bases from J, the junction contained 1 base not matched to a gene. CDR3 coding DNA: TGCGCCAGCAGCTTGGGGACAGGGGGGACTAATGAAAAACTGTTTTTT. It encodes CASSLGTGGTNEKLFF.

This rearrangement joins TRBV3-1 (or the pseudogene TRBV3-2) to TRBJ2-1; TRBD2 matches 8 bases. Germline V gene data show CDR1 as LGHDT and CDR2 as YNNKEL (reference sequence). This CDR3 has 15 amino acids. J gave up 12 bases and V 7 bases, and 17 bases lay outside the gene matches. CDR3: CASTPGLGLPFGQFF. The CDR3 DNA sequence: TGTGCCAGCACCCCGGGACTAGGTCTTCCTTTTGGGCAGTTCTTC.

This chain joins TRBV5-5 and TRBJ2-1; 7 nucleotides line up with TRBD2. Germline V gene lookup returns CDR1 SGHKS and CDR2 YYEKEE (reference sequence). The junction had 13 bases not matched to a gene; V was cut back by 4 bases and J by 9 bases. The CDR3 totals 15 residues. The CDR3: CASSAQPPGGSEQFF. In nucleotides, the CDR3 is TGTGCCAGCAGCGCCCAGCCCCCCGGGGGGAGTGAGCAGTTCTTC.

The chain is built from TRBV12-3 or TRBV12-4 and TRBJ1-6; TRBD1 agrees at 8 bases. After removal of 4 bases from V and 7 bases from J, the junction contained 0 bases not matched to a gene. This CDR3 contains 13 residues. In DNA form, the CDR3 reads TGTGCCAGCAGTTGGGACAGGAATTCACCCCTCCACTTT. Protein sequence: CASSWDRNSPLHF.

The V and J genes are TRBV7-2 and TRBJ1-2, with TRBD1 matching over 8 bases. Germline CDR1 and CDR2: SGHTA and FQGNSA. CDR3 length: 18 amino acids. V trimming: 5 bases; J trimming: 1 base; junction bases outside the gene matches: 15. DNA for the CDR3: TGTGCCAGCAGCCGGGGGGCAGGGGGCCTTATATTTAACTATGGCTACACCTTC. Protein sequence: CASSRGAGGLIFNYGYTF.

This clone was seen more than once but under ten times. The chain couples TRBV7-2 to TRBJ2-1; no clear D gene. Germline V gives CDR1 SGHTA, CDR2 FQGNSA. This CDR3 is built from 13 residues. Trimming shortened V by 6 bases and J by 3 bases, and 9 bases separated the two germline ends. CDR3: CASSFDIYNEQFF. Here the CDR3 DNA reads TGTGCCAGCAGTTTTGACATCTACAATGAGCAGTTCTTC. Based on the CDR3 plus reference TRBV7-2 and TRBJ2-1, the full variable domain is GAGVSQSPSNKVTEKGKDVELRCDPISGHTALYWYRQSLGQGLEFLIYFQGNSAPDKSGLPSDRFSAERTGGSVSTLTIQRTQQEDSAVYLCASSFDIYNEQFFGPGTRLTVL.

In its sample, this clone was seen a few times. The chain joins TRBV18 to TRBJ2-2, with TRBD1 as a possible D gene (5 bases). This CDR3 is 18 amino acids long. Germline V gives CDR1 KGHSH, CDR2 LQKENI. Between the trimmed V and J ends, which lost 1 base and 6 bases, there was a span of 21 bases. The CDR3 DNA sequence: TGTGCCAGCTCACCACGACTTACAGGCAAGGAAGGTGCCGGGGAGCTGTTTTTT. Translation gives CASSPRLTGKEGAGELFF.

The chain uses TRBV28 and TRBJ2-7; D gene uncertain. Germline V gene sequence: CDR1 MDHEN, CDR2 SYDVKM. The length of the CDR3 is 14 residues. The V end lost 5 bases, the J end lost 3 bases, and 14 bases lay between the germline ends. The CDR3 loop is CASSLEPPLYEQYF. CDR3 nucleotide sequence: TGTGCCAGCAGTCTAGAGCCACCTCTCTACGAGCAGTACTTC. The full variable domain, completed using reference TRBV28 and TRBJ2-7, is DVKVTQSSRYLVKRTGEKVFLECVQDMDHENMFWYRQDPGLGLRLIYFSYDVKMKEKGDIPEGYSVSREKKERFSLILESASTNQTSMYLCASSLEPPLYEQYFGPGTRLTVT.

The rearrangement links TRBV3-1 (or the pseudogene TRBV3-2) to TRBJ1-1; 12 positions match TRBD1. This CDR3 comprises 17 residues. V lost 7 bases and J lost 5; bases outside the gene matches: 14. The germline V gene has CDR1 LGHDT and CDR2 YNNKEL (reference sequence). CDR3 in amino acids: CASIPTGTGGRRTEAFF. DNA of the CDR3: TGTGCCAGCATCCCGACGGGGACAGGGGGCCGGAGGACTGAAGCTTTCTTT.

This clone was detected a few times. V and J are TRBV6-5 and TRBJ2-5; maybe TRBD2 (5 bases). This CDR3 has 15 residues. Germline-derived CDR1 and CDR2 are MNHEY and SVGAGI. Trimming left V 6 bases short and J 0 bases short, with 14 bases between. CDR3 nucleotides: TGTGCCAGCAGCCGGCAGGCGGGCAACCAAGAGACCCAGTACTTC. Translated: CASSRQAGNQETQYF.

The rearrangement uses TRBV11-2 and TRBJ1-2, with TRBD1 matching 8 bases. The CDR3 length is 14 residues. Unmatched junction bases numbered 13, after V lost 8 bases and J lost 8 bases. Germline V CDR1 and CDR2: SGHAT, FQNNGV. This CDR3 reads CASRNTGGGGGYTF. CDR3 DNA: TGTGCCAGCCGAAATACAGGGGGAGGGGGCGGCTACACCTTC.

The chain links TRBV5-1 to TRBJ2-5; 11 bases map to TRBD1. The CDR3 is 15 residues long. Germline V gives CDR1 SGHRS, CDR2 YFSETQ. Trimming took 2 bases from V and 4 from J; bases not matched to a gene: 4. CDR3 protein: CASSFSGTGGETQYF. CDR3 nucleotide sequence: TGCGCCAGCAGCTTCTCCGGGACAGGGGGAGAGACCCAGTACTTC.

The CDR3 loop reads CASSAYREEQYF. Here the CDR3 DNA reads TGTGCCAGCAGCGCGTACAGGGAAGAGCAGTACTTC. The rearrangement joins TRBV9 to TRBJ2-7; D may be TRBD1 (6 bases). The germline V and J ends were trimmed by 3 bases and 7 bases, with 11 bases remaining between them. The CDR3 is made up of 12 amino acids. The germline V gene encodes CDR1 SGDLS and CDR2 YYNGEE.

The V gene is TRBV24-1, the J gene TRBJ2-3, with no clear D. The CDR3 totals 12 residues. Trimming cost V 3 bases and J 4 bases, with 4 bases left between them. Per the germline V gene, CDR1 is KGHDR and CDR2 is SFDVKD. CDR3 DNA sequence: TGTGCCACCAGTGATCCTGCAGATACGCAGTATTTT. This translates into CATSDPADTQYF.

J is TRBJ1-6 and V is TRBV4-2; TRBD1 is a possible D gene (5 bases). V was trimmed by 2 bases and J by 8 bases, leaving 16 bases between them. The germline V gene has CDR1 LGHNA and CDR2 YNFKEQ. This CDR3 is 16 amino acids long. The CDR3 DNA sequence: TGTGCCAGCAGCCAAATTACAGGTCTGCTGGATTCACCCCTCCACTTT. Amino acid sequence: CASSQITGLLDSPLHF.

The chain joins TRBV7-9 to TRBJ2-5, with D possibly TRBD1 on 6 matching bases. The V gene lost 6 bases and the J gene lost 7 bases, with 12 bases spanning the gap. The CDR3 sequence is 12 residues long. Looked up from germline, CDR1 is SEHNR and CDR2 is FQNEAQ (reference sequence). CDR3 bases: TGTGCCAGCAGTTGGACAGTTGCGACCCAGTACTTC. This codes for CASSWTVATQYF. Based on the CDR3 plus reference TRBV7-9 and TRBJ2-5, the full variable domain is DTGVSQNPRHKITKRGQNVTFRCDPISEHNRLYWYRQTLGQGPEFLTYFQNEAQLEKSRLLSDRFSAERPKGSFSTLEIQRTEQGDSAMYLCASSWTVATQYFGPGTRLLVL.

The rearrangement uses TRBV6-1 and TRBJ2-3, with a weak D call TRBD1 (6 bases). Trimming took 3 bases from V and 0 from J, leaving 10 bases between them. Looked up from germline, CDR1 is MNHNS and CDR2 is SASEGT. The CDR3 loop spans 15 amino acids. The CDR3 sequence is CASSDWDKSTDTQYF. The CDR3 DNA is TGTGCCAGCAGTGATTGGGACAAAAGCACAGATACGCAGTATTTT.